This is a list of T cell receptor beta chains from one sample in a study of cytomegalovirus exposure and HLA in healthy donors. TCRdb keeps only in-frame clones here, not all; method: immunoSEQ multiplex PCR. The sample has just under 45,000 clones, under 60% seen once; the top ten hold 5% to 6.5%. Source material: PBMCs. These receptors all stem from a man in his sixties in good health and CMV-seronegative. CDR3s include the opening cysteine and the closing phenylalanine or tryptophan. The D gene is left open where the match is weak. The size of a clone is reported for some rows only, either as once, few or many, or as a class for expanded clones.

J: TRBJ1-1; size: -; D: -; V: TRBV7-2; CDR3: CASSSRQGWDTEAFF; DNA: TGTGCCAGCAGCTCGCGCCAGGGATGGGACACTGAAGCTTTCTTT
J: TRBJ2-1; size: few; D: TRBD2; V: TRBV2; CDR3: CASSDSLLAGGNEQFF; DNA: TGTGCCAGCAGTGATTCTTTGCTAGCGGGAGGCAATGAGCAGTTCTTC
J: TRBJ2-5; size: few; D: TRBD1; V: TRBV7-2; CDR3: CASSSSTGGSGEQYF; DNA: TGTGCCAGCAGCTCGTCGACAGGGGGCTCCGGGGAGCAGTACTTC
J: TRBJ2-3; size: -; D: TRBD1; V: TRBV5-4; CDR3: CASSWDSPSTDTQYF; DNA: TGTGCCAGCAGCTGGGACAGTCCTAGCACAGATACGCAGTATTTT
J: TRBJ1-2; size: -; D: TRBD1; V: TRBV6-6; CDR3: CASSSPGQGDGYGYTF; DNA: TGTGCCAGCAGTTCTCCGGGACAGGGCGACGGCTATGGCTACACCTTC
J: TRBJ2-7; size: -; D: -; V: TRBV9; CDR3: CASSVGAGAEEQYF; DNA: TGTGCCAGCAGCGTAGGGGCAGGGGCGGAGGAGCAGTACTTC
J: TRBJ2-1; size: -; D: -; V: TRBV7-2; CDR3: CASSFFGNEQFF; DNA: TGTGCCAGCAGCTTCTTCGGCAATGAGCAGTTCTTC
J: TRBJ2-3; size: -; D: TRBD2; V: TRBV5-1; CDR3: CASSALGGSSPGKADTQYF; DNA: TGCGCCAGCAGCGCCTTAGGCGGGAGCTCCCCGGGGAAAGCAGATACGCAGTATTTT
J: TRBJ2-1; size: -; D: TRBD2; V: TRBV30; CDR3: CAWTKGLAVSEQFF; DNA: TGTGCCTGGACCAAGGGACTAGCAGTATCTGAGCAGTTCTTC
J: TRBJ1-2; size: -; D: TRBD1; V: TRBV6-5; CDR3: CASSYLSSTGNYGYTF; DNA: TGTGCCAGCAGTTACCTCTCTTCGACAGGGAACTATGGCTACACCTTC
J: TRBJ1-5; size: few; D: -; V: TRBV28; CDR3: CASSRHSINQPQHF; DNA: TGTGCCAGCAGTCGGCACAGTATCAATCAGCCCCAGCATTTT
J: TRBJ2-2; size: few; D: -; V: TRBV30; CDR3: CAWSVQLGNTGELFF; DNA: TGTGCCTGGAGTGTACAGTTAGGGAACACCGGGGAGCTGTTTTTT
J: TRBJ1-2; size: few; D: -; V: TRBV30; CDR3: CAWNAGGMGGYTF; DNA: TGTGCCTGGAACGCGGGCGGTATGGGTGGCTACACCTTC
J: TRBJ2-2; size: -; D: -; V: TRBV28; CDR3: CASSPSLRVNTGELFF; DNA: TGTGCCAGCAGCCCATCGCTGAGGGTGAACACCGGGGAGCTGTTTTTT
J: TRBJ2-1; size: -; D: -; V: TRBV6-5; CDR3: CASSYGQGLWEQFF; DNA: TGTGCCAGCAGTTATGGGCAGGGGCTCTGGGAGCAGTTCTTC
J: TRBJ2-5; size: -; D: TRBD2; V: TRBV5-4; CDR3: CASSLGGLASQETQYF; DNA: TGTGCCAGCAGCTTGGGGGGACTAGCTTCTCAAGAGACCCAGTACTTC
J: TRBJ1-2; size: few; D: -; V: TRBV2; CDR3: CAHKGGTRANYGYTF; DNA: TGTGCCCATAAGGGCGGGACCAGGGCCAACTATGGCTACACCTTC
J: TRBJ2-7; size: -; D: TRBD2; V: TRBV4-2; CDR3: CASSQDGTSGLQYF; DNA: TGTGCCAGCAGCCAAGATGGGACTAGCGGGCTCCAATACTTC
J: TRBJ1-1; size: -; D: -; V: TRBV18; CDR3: CASSLRTVNTEAFF; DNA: TGTGCCAGCTCACTAAGGACAGTGAACACTGAAGCTTTCTTT
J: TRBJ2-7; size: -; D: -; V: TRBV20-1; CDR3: CSAPGGNEQYF; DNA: TGCAGTGCTCCAGGGGGGAACGAGCAGTACTTC
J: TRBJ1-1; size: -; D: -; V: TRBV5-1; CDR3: CASSPLPQGSTEAFF; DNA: TGCGCCAGCAGCCCTCTTCCTCAAGGGAGCACTGAAGCTTTCTTT
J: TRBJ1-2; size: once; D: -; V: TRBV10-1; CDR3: CASSESRARGYTF; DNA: TGCGCCAGCAGTGAGTCGAGAGCACGGGGCTACACCTTC
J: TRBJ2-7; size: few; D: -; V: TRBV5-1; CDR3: CASSLVDGMLEQYF; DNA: TGCGCCAGCAGCCTGGTTGACGGGATGCTCGAGCAGTACTTC
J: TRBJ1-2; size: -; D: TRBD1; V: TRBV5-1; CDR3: CASSSEQGTYGYTF; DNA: TGCGCCAGCAGCTCCGAACAGGGGACCTATGGCTACACCTTC
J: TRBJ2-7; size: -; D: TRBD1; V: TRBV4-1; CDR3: CASSQQRTGTGPYEQYF; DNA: TGCGCCAGCAGCCAACAGCGTACCGGGACAGGACCCTACGAGCAGTACTTC
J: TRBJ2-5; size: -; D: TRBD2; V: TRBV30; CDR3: CAWSALVAGDFATQYF; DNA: TGTGCCTGGAGCGCCCTGGTAGCGGGAGATTTCGCGACCCAGTACTTC
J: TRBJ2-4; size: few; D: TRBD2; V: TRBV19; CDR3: CASAGTRKNIQYF; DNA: TGTGCCAGTGCCGGGACTAGGAAAAACATTCAGTACTTC
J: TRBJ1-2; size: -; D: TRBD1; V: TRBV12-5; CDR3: CASGRTGVYGYTF; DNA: TGTGCTAGTGGGCGGACAGGGGTCTATGGCTACACCTTC
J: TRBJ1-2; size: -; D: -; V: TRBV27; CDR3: CASSTGLNGYTF; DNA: TGTGCCAGCAGTACAGGGTTGAATGGCTACACCTTC
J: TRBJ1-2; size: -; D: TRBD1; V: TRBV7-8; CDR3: CASSWGTGQGKGGYTF; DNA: TGTGCCAGCAGCTGGGGAACCGGACAGGGGAAAGGAGGCTACACCTTC
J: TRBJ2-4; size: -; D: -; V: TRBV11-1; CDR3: CASSDSKRAGNIQYF; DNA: TGTGCCAGCAGCGATTCGAAGCGGGCCGGAAACATTCAGTACTTC
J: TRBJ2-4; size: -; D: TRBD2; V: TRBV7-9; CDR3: CASSSTSGPWYF; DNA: TGTGCCAGCAGCTCAACTAGCGGCCCTTGGTACTTC
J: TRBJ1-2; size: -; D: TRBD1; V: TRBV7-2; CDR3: CASSAAGGNYGYTF; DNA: TGTGCCAGCAGCGCAGCAGGGGGCAACTATGGCTACACCTTC
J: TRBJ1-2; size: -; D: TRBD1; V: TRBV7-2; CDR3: CASSLVGGGGYTF; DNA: TGTGCCAGCAGCTTAGTAGGGGGCGGTGGCTACACCTTC
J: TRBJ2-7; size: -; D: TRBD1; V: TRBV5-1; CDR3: CASSDRDRGENEQYF; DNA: TGCGCCAGCAGCGACCGGGACAGGGGAGAAAACGAGCAGTACTTC
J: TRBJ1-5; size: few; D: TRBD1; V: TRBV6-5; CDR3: CASSPGQRLPQHF; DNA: TGTGCCAGCAGTCCGGGACAGCGGTTGCCCCAGCATTTT
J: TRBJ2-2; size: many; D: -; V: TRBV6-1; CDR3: CASTKREAGELFF; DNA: TGTGCCAGCACCAAAAGGGAGGCCGGGGAGCTGTTTTTT
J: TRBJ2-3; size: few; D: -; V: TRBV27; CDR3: CASSSYGTDTQYF; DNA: TGTGCCAGCAGTTCTTATGGCACAGATACGCAGTATTTT
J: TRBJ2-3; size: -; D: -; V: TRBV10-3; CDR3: CAISEGGGGTIPQYF; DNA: TGTGCCATCAGTGAGGGTGGGGGAGGAACCATCCCCCAGTATTTT
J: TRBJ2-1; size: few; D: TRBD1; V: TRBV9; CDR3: CASSPHQGVNEQFF; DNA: TGTGCCAGCAGCCCCCACCAGGGGGTGAATGAGCAGTTCTTC
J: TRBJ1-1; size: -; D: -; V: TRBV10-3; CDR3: CAISESGGLGGAFF; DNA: TGTGCCATCAGTGAGTCGGGCGGCTTGGGGGGAGCTTTCTTT
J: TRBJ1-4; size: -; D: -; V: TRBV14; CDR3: CASSPGRLGEKLFF; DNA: TGTGCCAGCAGCCCAGGGCGTCTCGGTGAAAAACTGTTTTTT
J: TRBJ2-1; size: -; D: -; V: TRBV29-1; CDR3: CSVLIRQAGIYNEQFF; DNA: TGCAGCGTTCTCATCAGGCAGGCAGGAATTTACAATGAGCAGTTCTTC
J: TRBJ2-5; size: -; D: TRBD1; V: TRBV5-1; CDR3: CASTNTGGETQYF; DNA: TGCGCCAGCACGAACACAGGGGGTGAGACCCAGTACTTC
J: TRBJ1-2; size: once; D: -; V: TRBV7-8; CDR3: CASSRITGGYTF; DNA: TGTGCCAGCAGCCGAATCACCGGTGGCTACACCTTC
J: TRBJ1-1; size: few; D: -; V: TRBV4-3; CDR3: CASSTLRGGGTEAFF; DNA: TGCGCCAGCAGCACCCTAAGGGGAGGCGGCACTGAAGCTTTCTTT
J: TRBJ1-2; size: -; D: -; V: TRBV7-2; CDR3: CASSPVGRGDGYTF; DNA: TGTGCCAGCAGCCCGGTTGGGCGGGGGGATGGCTACACCTTC
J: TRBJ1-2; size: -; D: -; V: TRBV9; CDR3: CASSVEGDANYGYTF; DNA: TGTGCCAGCAGCGTAGAAGGGGATGCTAACTATGGCTACACCTTC
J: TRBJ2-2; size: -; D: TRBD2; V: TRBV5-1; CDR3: CASTRTSGGINTGELFF; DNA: TGCGCCAGTACGAGGACTAGCGGGGGAATCAACACCGGGGAGCTGTTTTTT